The clone carrying this T cell receptor beta chain was seen more than once but under ten times. This CDR3 region has 15 residues. With V trimmed by 6 bases and J by 5 bases, 10 bases remained unmatched. TCRdb recomputed calls from the 5' RACE reads with MiXCR, one row per CDR3 protein. The sample consists of 9,500 to 15,000 distinct CDR3 sequences, about 53% of them appearing once. The sorted Tregs were CD4+CD25+CD127-/low cells. This receptor was identified in a female donor with breast cancer. V gene TRBV12-3 or TRBV12-4 combines with J gene TRBJ2-5; 9 bases align to TRBD2. Sequencing used tumor-infiltrating Tregs sorted from the breast tumor. The chain's CDR3 is CASSFNSGRGETQYF. The CDR3 region has the DNA TGTGCCAGCAGCTTTAATAGCGGGAGAGGGGAGACCCAGTACTTC.